This T cell receptor (beta chain) was observed in a study of T cell responses to AZD1222 COVID-19 vaccine. Assay: immunoSEQ multiplex PCR; the TCRdb copy retains only in-frame clones and omits some. The table includes about 160,000 clones, roughly nine tenths detected once. Germline V CDR1 and CDR2: MNHEY, SMNVEV (reference sequence). CDR3 length: 14 amino acids. V shed 0 bases and J shed 5 bases, with 11 bases lying between them. This TCR was recovered from an adult who received the AZD1222 COVID-19 vaccine. The input for sequencing was peripheral blood, taken 28 days after the second AZD1222 dose. The chain carries TRBV27 and TRBJ2-7, with D uncertain. Written as DNA, the CDR3 is TGTGCCAGCAGTTTATCGAATAGGGTAAACGAGCAGTACTTC. Amino acid sequence: CASSLSNRVNEQYF.